Given below is one TCR beta chain in context. What this receptor recognizes is not known. Base qualities are missing; no much larger clone stands one base away. The CDR3 regions of human TCRbeta chains were analyzed by immunosequencing. Concerning the study's data processing: TCRs in the repertoires were compared against a reference library of SARS-CoV-2-specific TCRs that had been generated with the MIRA antigen-specificity platform. Breadth was defined as the fraction of unique TCRs that were SARS-CoV-2-associated, and depth was defined as the fraction of total T cells that were SARS-CoV-2-associated. Using the MIRA data, each spike-specific TCR was mapped to the spike region that the TCR reacts to and placed in a CD4 or CD8 class. Log10-transformed breadth and depth values were compared by one-way ANOVA with Sidak's multiple comparisons tests. As stored in TCRdb, this immuneACCESS dataset retains in-frame rearrangements with V and J assigned. A fraction of the clones does not appear; measured against another copy, unresolved V genes explain less than half of the discrepancy, and the remainder lacks a known reason. That table is the source of V, J and clone size, and D and trimming were worked out from the DNA. For this sample there are approximately 30,000 clones; around 86% appear just once. The ten largest clones represent 11% of the sample.

The data belong to a study of T cell responses to AZD1222 COVID-19 vaccine (dated by TCRdb to the early 2020s). With regard to the full study: A total of about 250 trial participants underwent TCR sequencing, of whom 207 had received two doses of AZD1222 and 26 had received two doses of the MenACWY control vaccine. Trial participants were enrolled by age into 18-55, 56-69 and 70-plus year subgroups, with about 150, 27 and 61 TCR-sequenced participants respectively.

Broad study findings and their caveats: The whole spike protein was spanned by vaccine-associated CD4 TCRs, and dominant responses were seen in regions 160-218 and 743-854. Conclusions about previously exposed vaccinees are limited because only five or six AZD1222 recipients were SARS-CoV-2 seropositive at baseline. Reportedly, close to half of the unique spike-specific TCRs recognized epitopes lying outside the regions that are mutated in the B.1.351 and B.1.1.7 variants. The 56-69-year group was small, and its depth increase did not reach significance, likely because of low power. Participants were mostly white British, with more females than males. The authors suggested clonal diversity may have been underestimated. After two AZD1222 doses, both the breadth and the depth of spike-specific TCRs were significantly higher than at day 0 and than in MenACWY recipients. Because no day 14 peak-response samples were available, the repertoires could be characterized only after the peak T cell response.

Explained via the paper, the time point label denotes: about 28 days (+/-7) after the second vaccine dose. Because spike-specific TCR depth and breadth did not differ between the two schedules, AZD1222 recipients who got a second dose at roughly 4 weeks were pooled with those who got a second dose at roughly 12 weeks. Vaccinee samples were obtained from the UK trials COV001 and COV002, which included a single-blind randomized controlled phase 2/3 trial of AZD1222 (ChAdOx1 nCoV-19) in healthy adults. Trial participant PBMC samples were collected at day 0 and day 28 after the second dose for TCRbeta chain sequencing. The cysteine opens and the phenylalanine closes a CDR3 of 14 amino acids. Just CDR3 DNA is preserved here, 42 bases in frame from base 1. Trimming costs V 0 bases and J 2 bases, and their ends lie 6 bases apart. CDR1 and CDR2 were assigned from the germline V gene as KGHSH and LQKENI.

This sequence was found in an adult who received the AZD1222 COVID-19 vaccine. The chain was built from TRBV18 and TRBJ2-3; the D gene cannot be resolved reliably. Here the sequenced sample was peripheral blood, taken 28 days after the second AZD1222 dose. The nucleotides read TGTGCCAGCTCACCACCGGCAGCCACAGATACGCAGTATTTT. This gives the protein CASSPPAATDTQYF.